What follows are 21 T cell receptor beta chains derived from one specimen sequenced in a study of shared clonotypes between healthy human individuals. The table came from immunoSEQ multiplex PCR; TCRdb's copy has only in-frame clones and leaves some out. This table has around 980,000 clones, around 78% appearing once. The sample was memory CD4+ T cells from PBMCs. Subset denoted: CD45RA-negative fraction. These receptors came from a man younger than 30 in good health. Some clones in this sample may be carry-over from other donors' samples.

This sequence joins TRBV7-9 and TRBJ1-2; D remains unclear. This CDR3 has 16 amino acids. V lost 1 base, J lost 0 bases, and 12 bases lay in between. Germline lookup yields CDR1 SEHNR and CDR2 FQNEAQ (reference sequence). The CDR3 sequence: CASSLGESSANYGYTF. In DNA form, the CDR3 reads TGTGCCAGCAGCTTAGGGGAAAGTTCAGCTAACTATGGCTACACCTTC.

The chain has TRBV28 and TRBJ2-3; D not certain. Germline V gives CDR1 MDHEN, CDR2 SYDVKM. The CDR3 has 12 residues. Trimming stripped 8 bases from V and 2 bases from J, with 8 bases between. The CDR3 DNA reads TGTGCCAGCGGCGACTCCACAGATACGCAGTATTTT. It yields the protein CASGDSTDTQYF.

This clone turned up a few times. The genes are TRBV6-5 and TRBJ2-3; perhaps D is TRBD1 or TRBD2 (5 bases each). Trimming removed 6 bases at V and 2 bases at J, with 12 bases between. From germline, CDR1 is MNHEY and CDR2 SVGAGI. This CDR3 comprises 14 residues. DNA of the CDR3: TGTGCCAGCAGGGGGGACGGCCTCACAGATACGCAGTATTTT. Its translation is CASRGDGLTDTQYF.

This clone was seen at least ten times. The chain is built from TRBV29-1 and TRBJ1-1; 10 nucleotides match TRBD1. V lost 8 bases, J lost 7 bases, and 7 bases stayed unmatched. CDR3 size: 12 residues. The germline V gene encodes CDR1 SQVTM and CDR2 ANQGSEA. Here the CDR3 DNA reads TGCAGCACGGCCGGGACAGGGGTTGAAGCTTTCTTT. It specifies CSTAGTGVEAFF.

This clone was seen just once. The J gene is TRBJ1-6, the V gene TRBV7-9; a possible D gene is TRBD1 (5 bases). Trimming took off 5 bases at V and 2 bases at J, with 13 bases between the two ends. The germline gives CDR1 SEHNR, CDR2 FQNEAQ (reference sequence). The CDR3 spans 16 residues. The DNA of the CDR3 is TGTGCCAGCAGCCCGCAGGGCCAAGCCTATAATTCACCCCTCCACTTT. It yields the protein CASSPQGQAYNSPLHF.

The chain combines TRBV18 with TRBJ1-5; 7 nucleotides agree with TRBD1. The CDR3 covers 16 residues. The trim removed 3 bases at V and 6 bases at J, leaving 11 bases unmatched. Germline V gives CDR1 KGHSH, CDR2 LQKENI. CDR3 loop: CASSPQRQGISQPQHF. CDR3 bases: TGTGCCAGCTCACCCCAAAGACAGGGAATATCTCAGCCCCAGCATTTT.

This clone was seen repeatedly, ten times or more. J is TRBJ2-1 and V is TRBV7-8; TRBD2 matches at 8 bases. Germline CDR1 reads SGHVS; CDR2 reads FQNEAQ. The length of the CDR3 is 14 residues. J lost 5 bases, V lost 4 bases, and 4 bases had no gene match. The CDR3 sequence is CASSSGLGHNEQFF. The CDR3, as DNA: TGTGCCAGCAGCTCGGGACTAGGACACAATGAGCAGTTCTTC.

This chain joins TRBV9 and TRBJ2-7; D gene uncertain. The CDR3 consists of 13 residues. V was clipped by 3 bases and J by 5 bases, with 12 bases between them. Germline assignment: CDR1 SGDLS and CDR2 YYNGEE. As DNA, the CDR3 is TGTGCCAGCAGCGGGACGCCGTTTGACGAGCAGTACTTC. Encoded protein: CASSGTPFDEQYF.

V usage is TRBV5-8 and J usage is TRBJ2-3; D unresolved. CDR3 length equals 14 residues. V was pared by 1 base and J by 1 base, with 7 bases between. Germline CDR1 reads SGHTS; CDR2 reads YDEGEE. The chain's CDR3 is CASSLNSGTDTQYF. The CDR3 DNA reads as TGTGCCAGCAGCTTGAATTCTGGCACAGATACGCAGTATTTT.

The chain joins TRBV11-2 to TRBJ2-5; possibly TRBD2 for D (6 bases). The germline V gene has CDR1 SGHAT and CDR2 FQNNGV. The V end lost 2 bases, the J end lost 5 bases, and 18 bases lay between the germline ends. The CDR3 consists of 16 residues. CDR3 in DNA: TGTGCCAGCAGCTTATTAGCGGCGGGGCTCCGGGAGACCCAGTACTTC. Translation: CASSLLAAGLRETQYF.

This clone was observed many times. This chain connects TRBV11-1 to TRBJ1-1; D not resolved. This CDR3 is 17 amino acids long. Germline CDR1 SGHAT, CDR2 FQDESV (reference sequence). The ends were cut back, 0 bases at V and 3 bases at J, with 17 bases in the middle. The CDR3 sequence is CASSLAMKRAGYTEAFF. CDR3 nucleotide sequence: TGTGCCAGCAGCTTAGCCATGAAGAGAGCCGGATACACTGAAGCTTTCTTT.

CDR3 amino acids: CASSPPRGDTGELFF. The CDR3 DNA is TGTGCCAGCAGTCCCCCCCGGGGGGACACCGGGGAGCTGTTTTTT. The chain uses TRBV6-6 and TRBJ2-2; 7 nucleotides match TRBD2. The germline V gene encodes CDR1 MNHNY and CDR2 SVGAGI (reference sequence). CDR3 size: 15 residues. V trimming: 5 bases; J trimming: 3 bases; junction bases outside the gene matches: 6.

This sequence joins TRBV5-8 and TRBJ1-5; D uncertain. Trimming took 0 bases from V and 4 from J, leaving 8 bases between them. This CDR3 has 14 residues. Germline loops: CDR1 SGHTS, CDR2 YDEGEE. CDR3 bases: TGTGCCAGCAGCTTGGAGACACTTAATCAGCCCCAGCATTTT. Its protein is CASSLETLNQPQHF.

This clone is a singleton in its sample. The chain links TRBV7-2 to TRBJ1-5; D is possibly TRBD1 (6 bases). V dropped 1 base and J dropped 0 bases, with 13 bases sitting between them. The CDR3 is made up of 17 amino acids. Germline V gene data show CDR1 as SGHTA and CDR2 as FQGNSA. The CDR3 spells CASSLVDSRYSNQPQHF. In DNA, the CDR3 is TGTGCCAGCAGCTTAGTGGACAGTCGATATAGCAATCAGCCCCAGCATTTT.

The chain employs TRBV7-9 and TRBJ1-2; TRBD1 matches at 8 bases. CDR3 length: 17 amino acids. V trimming: 7 bases; J trimming: 2 bases; junction bases outside the gene matches: 15. Looked up from germline, CDR1 is SEHNR and CDR2 is FQNEAQ (reference sequence). CDR3 DNA: TGTGCCAGCACCTCAAGACGTCGGACAGGGCTAAACTATGGCTACACCTTC. It translates to CASTSRRRTGLNYGYTF.

The chain carries TRBV2 and TRBJ2-6, with 8 bases fitting TRBD1. The junction had 8 bases not matched to a gene; V was cut back by 4 bases and J by 0 bases. There are 18 residues in the CDR3. Germline V gives CDR1 SNHLY, CDR2 FYNNEI. The CDR3 here is CASSGRTGLASGANVLTF. The DNA of the CDR3 is TGTGCCAGCAGTGGACGGACAGGGCTAGCCTCTGGGGCCAACGTCCTGACTTTC.

This chain joins TRBV29-1 and TRBJ2-4; 7 bases align to TRBD1. CDR1 and CDR2 (germline): SQVTM, ANQGSEA. V lost 1 base, J lost 16 bases, and 7 bases stayed unmatched. The CDR3 length is 11 residues. The CDR3 loop reads CSVEVDRSCYF. The CDR3 DNA reads TGCAGCGTTGAAGTGGACAGGTCCTGCTACTTC.

V usage is TRBV28 and J usage is TRBJ1-2; D gene ambiguous. The germline gives CDR1 MDHEN, CDR2 SYDVKM. The CDR3 spans 15 residues. Deletions cut 1 base from V and 0 bases from J, with 9 bases between. CDR3 loop: CASSLLGGPNYGYTF. In nucleotides, the CDR3 is TGTGCCAGCAGTTTATTGGGCGGACCTAACTATGGCTACACCTTC.

The chain carries TRBV28 and TRBJ2-3, with no clear D. CDR1 MDHEN and CDR2 SYDVKM come from the germline V gene. Trimming stripped 8 bases from V and 2 bases from J, with 20 bases between. This CDR3 has 16 residues. CDR3 amino acids: CASPPYSTVVTDTQYF. DNA for the CDR3: TGTGCCAGCCCTCCATACTCAACGGTGGTCACAGATACGCAGTATTTT. Variable domain in full (rest from reference TRBV28 and TRBJ2-3): DVKVTQSSRYLVKRTGEKVFLECVQDMDHENMFWYRQDPGLGLRLIYFSYDVKMKEKGDIPEGYSVSREKKERFSLILESASTNQTSMYLCASPPYSTVVTDTQYFGPGTRLTVL.

Regarding this clone: A much bigger clone sits one base away, suggesting this may be a read error. The CDR3 does not end in the conserved phenylalanine or tryptophan, so this is likely a read error. This sequence joins TRBV29-1 and TRBJ1-5; D unclear. In germline, CDR1 is SQVTM, CDR2 ANQGSEA. Deletions cut 5 bases from V and 9 bases from J, with 17 bases between. The CDR3 has 13 residues. DNA for the CDR3: TGCAGCGTTTTGTTATCAGACGGACGGCCCCAGCATTCT. Translated, it gives CSVLLSDGRPQHS.

V is TRBV19 and J is TRBJ2-5, with unresolved D. The V end was cut by 5 bases, the J end by 7 bases, with 17 bases between. This CDR3 spans 14 amino acids. The germline gives CDR1 LNHDA, CDR2 SQIVND (reference sequence). The CDR3 spells CASSESDTARTQYF. The CDR3 DNA is TGTGCCAGTAGTGAATCCGACACAGCCCGGACCCAGTACTTC. Supplemented by reference TRBV19 and TRBJ2-5, the full variable domain reads DGGITQSPKYLFRKEGQNVTLSCEQNLNHDAMYWYRQDPGQGLRLIYYSQIVNDFQKGDIAEGYSVSREKKESFPLTVTSAQKNPTAFYLCASSESDTARTQYFGPGTRLLVL.